This T cell receptor beta chain came from a study of cytomegalovirus exposure and HLA in healthy donors. Findings and caveats of the study: Presence/absence analyses supposed approximately even sequencing depth among donors. It emerged from a later analysis that several of the most significant clusters appeared to be linked to common viral pathogens.

The PCR employed 60 Vbeta primers together with 13 Jbeta primers. Measured with immunoSEQ multiplex PCR; TCRdb has only the in-frame clones, and not every one. The sample lists some 250,000 clones, about 80% occurring once. Worth noting for this clone: What it binds is unknown.

V was trimmed by 5 bases and J by 4 bases, leaving 14 bases between them. CDR1 and CDR2 from the germline V gene are MNHEY and SVGAGI. The CDR3 length is 14 residues. This receptor was identified in a woman in her thirties or forties in good health and CMV-seropositive. The specimen was PBMCs. This sequence joins TRBV6-5 and TRBJ1-2; D may be TRBD1 (5 bases). CDR3 amino acids: CASSPPGGSYGYTF. As DNA, the CDR3 is TGTGCCAGCAGTCCCCCGGGGGGTTCCTATGGCTACACCTTC.